Presented here are 13 T cell receptor beta chains from one specimen sequenced in a study of immune evolution from preneoplasia to lung adenocarcinoma. Clones were read by immunoSEQ multiplex PCR, and TCRdb kept only the in-frame ones, dropping some. The sample records 4,500 to 6,500 clones, approximately 84% being singletons. Sequences were obtained from FFPE invasive lung adenocarcinoma tissue. Receptors originate from a person over 45 with lung adenocarcinoma.

The chain recombines TRBV18 with TRBJ1-2; the match to TRBD1 covers 9 bases. The length of the CDR3 is 13 residues. Germline loops: CDR1 KGHSH, CDR2 LQKENI. V shed 4 bases and J 5 bases; nucleotides not matched to a gene: 2. CDR3 region: CASSQGQGYGYTF. The CDR3 DNA follows: TGTGCCAGCTCACAGGGACAGGGATATGGCTACACCTTC.

V and J are TRBV7-2 and TRBJ2-3; TRBD2 matches at 10 bases. The CDR3 extends over 14 amino acids. Germline assignment: CDR1 SGHTA and CDR2 FQGNSA. The ends lost 5 bases at V and 7 bases at J; junction bases unmatched: 6. The CDR3 DNA is TGTGCCAGCAGCAAAGTAGCGGGAGGCTATACGCAGTATTTT. Translated, it gives CASSKVAGGYTQYF.

The gene calls are TRBV5-6 and TRBJ1-1; D is undetermined. The CDR3 extends over 12 amino acids. Germline V gives CDR1 SGHDT, CDR2 YYEEEE. Trimming stripped 0 bases from V and 6 bases from J, with 6 bases between. CDR3 DNA: TGTGCCAGCAGCTTGGATGGCGCTGAAGCTTTCTTT. Encoded protein: CASSLDGAEAFF.

V usage is TRBV15 and J usage is TRBJ2-1; D gene ambiguous. This CDR3 comprises 15 residues. V shed 1 base and J shed 5 bases, with 12 bases lying between them. The germline V gene encodes CDR1 LNHNV and CDR2 YYDKDF (reference sequence). The CDR3 protein is CATSRVTFSDNEQFF. The CDR3 region has the DNA TGTGCCACCAGCAGAGTGACATTTTCGGACAATGAGCAGTTCTTC.

V and J are TRBV4-1 and TRBJ1-1; TRBD1 is a possible D gene (5 bases). Looked up from germline, CDR1 is MGHRA and CDR2 is YSYEKL. This CDR3 is built from 13 residues. Trimming shortened V by 1 base and J by 6 bases, and 9 bases separated the two germline ends. DNA for the CDR3: TGCGCCAGCAGCCAAGGGGCAGGGCCTGAAGCTTTCTTT. It encodes CASSQGAGPEAFF.

The V and J genes are TRBV4-1 and TRBJ2-2, with TRBD2 matching 11 bases. Germline values: CDR1 MGHRA, CDR2 YSYEKL. The CDR3 length is 16 residues. Trimming at V came to 3 bases and at J to 5 bases, leaving 5 bases not matched to a gene. The CDR3 spells CASSHTPSGRTGELFF. CDR3 in DNA: TGCGCCAGCAGCCACACCCCTAGCGGGAGGACCGGGGAGCTGTTTTTT.

This clone was recorded a few times. The CDR3 nucleotides read TGTGCCAGCAGCTCACTAGCGGGAGGGACTTACGAGCAGTACTTC. As protein: CASSSLAGGTYEQYF. The chain links TRBV5-6 to TRBJ2-7; 13 nucleotides match TRBD2. V was pared by 3 bases and J by 4 bases, with 4 bases of the junction left unmatched. Germline CDR1 SGHDT, CDR2 YYEEEE. The CDR3 contains 15 residues.

This clone came up once. The rearrangement links TRBV18 to TRBJ2-5; 7 nucleotides align to TRBD1. Unmatched junction bases numbered 6, after V lost 3 bases and J lost 5 bases. The CDR3 extends over 14 amino acids. Germline CDR1 KGHSH, CDR2 LQKENI. For the CDR3, the DNA is TGTGCCAGCTCACCCTCGAGGGGGCGGGAGACCCAGTACTTC. As protein: CASSPSRGRETQYF.

This sequence joins TRBV18 and TRBJ1-1; possible D gene TRBD1, 5 bases. Germline V gene lookup returns CDR1 KGHSH and CDR2 LQKENI. This CDR3 contains 12 residues. V was pared by 5 bases and J by 8 bases, with 12 bases between. This CDR3 reads CASSSDSVEAFF. DNA for the CDR3: TGTGCCAGCTCATCAGACAGCGTAGAAGCTTTCTTT.

The V call is TRBV27, the J call TRBJ2-2; D uncertain. V was trimmed by 3 bases and J by 6 bases, leaving 5 bases between them. CDR1 is MNHEY and CDR2 is SMNVEV in the germline V gene (reference sequence). The CDR3 has 12 residues. The DNA for the CDR3 is TGTGCCAGCAGTTTTAACTCCGGGGAGCTGTTTTTT. Protein: CASSFNSGELFF.

V and J are TRBV15 and TRBJ1-4; D unresolved. Trimming left V 3 bases short and J 0 bases short, with 8 bases between. The CDR3 consists of 15 residues. CDR1 is LNHNV, CDR2 YYDKDF, per germline (reference sequence). The CDR3 region is CATSRDGTTNEKLFF. The CDR3 nucleotides read TGTGCCACCAGCAGGGACGGGACAACTAATGAAAAACTGTTTTTT.

The V gene is TRBV11-2, the J gene TRBJ1-1; D remains ambiguous. Germline CDR1 and CDR2: SGHAT and FQNNGV. The V and J ends lost 3 bases and 0 bases respectively, with 5 bases between them. The CDR3 spans 13 residues. The CDR3, as DNA: TGTGCCAGCAGCTTTTCTTTGAACACTGAAGCTTTCTTT. Amino acid sequence: CASSFSLNTEAFF.

This chain uses TRBV5-1 with TRBJ1-3, with unresolved D. CDR3 length equals 14 residues. V was trimmed by 1 base and J by 2 bases, leaving 7 bases between them. Looked up from germline, CDR1 is SGHRS and CDR2 is YFSETQ. CDR3 DNA: TGCGCCAGCAGCTTGTACGGGGCTGGAAACACCATATATTTT. It specifies CASSLYGAGNTIYF.